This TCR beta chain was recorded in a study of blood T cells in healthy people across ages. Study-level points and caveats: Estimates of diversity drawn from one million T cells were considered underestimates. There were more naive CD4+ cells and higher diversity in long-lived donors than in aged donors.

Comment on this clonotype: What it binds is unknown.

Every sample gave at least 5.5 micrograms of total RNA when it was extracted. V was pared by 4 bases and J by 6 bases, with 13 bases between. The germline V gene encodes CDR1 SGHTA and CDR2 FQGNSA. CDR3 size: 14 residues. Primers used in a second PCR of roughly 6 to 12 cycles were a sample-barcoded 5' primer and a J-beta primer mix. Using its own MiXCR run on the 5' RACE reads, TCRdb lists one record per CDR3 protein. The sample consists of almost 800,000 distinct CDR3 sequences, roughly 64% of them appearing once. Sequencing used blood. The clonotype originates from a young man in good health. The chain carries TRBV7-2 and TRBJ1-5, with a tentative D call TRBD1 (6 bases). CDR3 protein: CASSSTGFTQPQHF. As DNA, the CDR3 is TGTGCCAGCAGCTCGACAGGTTTTACTCAGCCCCAGCATTTT.